One and the same sample provided the 21 T cell receptor beta chains below, sequenced in a study of T cells in localized non-small cell lung cancer (dated by TCRdb to 2020 to 2021). The method was the immunoSEQ multiplex PCR assay. As stored in TCRdb, this immuneACCESS dataset retains in-frame rearrangements with V and J assigned. A fraction of the clones does not appear; measured against another copy, unresolved V genes explain less than half of the discrepancy, and the remainder lacks a known reason. Here the sample has approximately 30,000 clones; roughly 87% occur a single time. The ten largest clones add up to less than 20% of the sample. This specimen was peripheral blood mononuclear cells, taken before any cancer treatment. The receptors shown here come from a man aged 35 to 69 with stage III lung adenocarcinoma.

This clone was recorded once. The rearrangement uses TRBV7-6 and TRBJ2-3; 15 bases match TRBD2. The germline gives CDR1 SGHVS, CDR2 FNYEAQ. CDR3 size: 18 residues. J lost 2 bases, V lost 5 bases, and 8 bases had no gene match. CDR3 nucleotides: TGTGCCAGCAGCCCCGGACTAGCGGGGGGGCCGTTCACAGATACGCAGTATTTT. It yields the protein CASSPGLAGGPFTDTQYF. Supplemented by reference TRBV7-6 and TRBJ2-3, the full variable domain reads GAGVSQSPRYKVTKRGQDVALRCDPISGHVSLYWYRQALGQGPEFLTYFNYEAQQDKSGLPNDRFSAERPEGSISTLTIQRTEQRDSAMYRCASSPGLAGGPFTDTQYFGPGTRLTVL.

V and J are TRBV5-1 and TRBJ2-1; D is unresolved. The ends were cut back, 1 base at V and 0 bases at J, with 8 bases in the middle. This CDR3 region has 15 residues. Looked up from germline, CDR1 is SGHRS and CDR2 is YFSETQ. CDR3 protein: CASSLTVVSYNEQFF. The CDR3 DNA follows: TGCGCCAGCAGCTTGACAGTCGTCTCCTACAATGAGCAGTTCTTC.

The J gene is TRBJ2-2, the V gene TRBV5-4; TRBD1 is a possible D gene (6 bases). The germline V gene has CDR1 SGHNT and CDR2 YYREEE (reference sequence). CDR3 size: 13 residues. The ends were cut back, 4 bases at V and 7 bases at J, with 11 bases in the middle. DNA of the CDR3: TGTGCCAGCAGCCCCCGAGGGGGCGGGGAGCTGTTTTTT. Protein product: CASSPRGGGELFF.

J is TRBJ2-2 and V is TRBV7-9, with 13 nucleotides matching TRBD2. The CDR3 runs 16 residues. Per germline, CDR1 SEHNR and CDR2 FQNEAQ (reference sequence). J gave up 7 bases and V 7 bases, and 9 bases lay outside the gene matches. CDR3 residues: CASNSQGTSGVGELFF. In nucleotides, the CDR3 is TGTGCCAGCAACTCACAAGGGACTAGCGGGGTCGGGGAGCTGTTTTTT.

The rearrangement links TRBV7-2 to TRBJ2-7; D is undetermined. The germline V and J ends were trimmed by 1 base and 7 bases, with 8 bases remaining between them. CDR1 and CDR2 (germline): SGHTA, FQGNSA. This CDR3 is built from 12 residues. CDR3 region: CASSLEDREQYF. CDR3 bases: TGTGCCAGCAGCTTAGAAGATCGGGAGCAGTACTTC.

V usage is TRBV29-1 and J usage is TRBJ2-1, with a possible D match to TRBD2 (6 bases). Germline-derived CDR1 and CDR2 are SQVTM and ANQGSEA. This CDR3 has 14 amino acids. The V gene lost 3 bases and the J gene lost 0 bases, with 9 bases spanning the gap. The CDR3 DNA reads as TGCAGCGTTGAGGGGGACTTCTCCTACAATGAGCAGTTCTTC. Protein sequence: CSVEGDFSYNEQFF.

A word on this clone: The DNA is omitted, as the CDR3 cannot be located on it reliably, and the CDR3 follows TCRdb's listing. The V and J genes are TRBV25-1 and TRBJ1-4; the listed D gene, TRBD1, was not tested against the DNA. CDR1 and CDR2 from the germline V gene are MGHDK and SYGVNS. The CDR3 length is 13 residues, termini included. CDR3 amino acids: CASSAPFGTGSFF.

V and J are TRBV5-6 and TRBJ1-5, with D perhaps matching TRBD1 (5 bases). Germline V gene data show CDR1 as SGHDT and CDR2 as YYEEEE. This CDR3 comprises 14 residues. V dropped 2 bases and J dropped 1 base, with 7 bases sitting between them. Written as DNA, the CDR3 is TGTGCCAGCAGCTTCGGGGGGAGCAATCAGCCCCAGCATTTT. Translated: CASSFGGSNQPQHF.

This chain links TRBV6-4 with TRBJ2-3; D unresolved. Germline lookup yields CDR1 MRHNA and CDR2 SNTAGT. This CDR3 has 15 residues. V was cut by 3 bases and J by 0 bases, with 10 bases left in between. The CDR3 sequence is CASSEGRFSTDTQYF. The CDR3 bases are TGTGCCAGCAGTGAGGGTCGGTTCAGCACAGATACGCAGTATTTT.

The CDR3 sequence is CASGRDTEAFF. CDR3 DNA sequence: TGTGCCAGCGGGCGAGACACTGAAGCTTTCTTT. V usage is TRBV18 and J usage is TRBJ1-1; D unresolved. The germline CDR1 and CDR2 sequences are KGHSH and LQKENI. CDR3 length: 11 residues. Trimming shortened V by 8 bases and J by 3 bases, and 7 bases separated the two germline ends.

This clone was seen a single time. The chain links TRBV28 to TRBJ2-7, with 11 bases matching TRBD2. The CDR3 covers 14 residues. V was clipped by 6 bases and J by 6 bases; unmatched bases: 7. Germline V gene lookup returns CDR1 MDHEN and CDR2 SYDVKM. The CDR3, as DNA: TGTGCCAGCAGAATAGCGGGGGGGCCGATCGAGCAGTACTTC. It is translated as CASRIAGGPIEQYF.

The V gene is TRBV28, the J gene TRBJ2-5; D uncertain. Germline V gene sequence: CDR1 MDHEN, CDR2 SYDVKM. The CDR3 consists of 14 residues. Trimming took off 8 bases at V and 5 bases at J, with 18 bases between the two ends. The CDR3 protein is CASGSTQTGETQYF. The CDR3 DNA sequence: TGTGCCAGCGGGTCTACCCAGACCGGGGAGACCCAGTACTTC.

This clone appeared once. The rearrangement links TRBV30 to TRBJ2-3; tentative D call: TRBD1 (6 bases). The CDR3 runs to 16 residues. V gave up 3 bases and J gave up 3 bases, with 19 bases separating them. Germline V gene lookup returns CDR1 GTSNPN and CDR2 SVGIG (reference sequence). The CDR3 DNA sequence: TGTGCCTGGAGCCCAACAGGGCTTTCATTGACAGATACGCAGTATTTT. It is translated as CAWSPTGLSLTDTQYF.

This chain joins TRBV10-3 and TRBJ1-2; tentatively, D is TRBD1 (6 bases). Between the trimmed V and J ends, which lost 9 bases and 5 bases, there was a span of 16 bases. Germline CDR1 is ENHRY and CDR2 is SYGVKD. The CDR3 is made up of 13 amino acids. The DNA for the CDR3 is TGTGCCATACTCCAGGGGTCCGCGTATGGCTACACCTTC. Its protein is CAILQGSAYGYTF.

This chain joins TRBV7-9 and TRBJ1-1; D not resolved. Per the germline V gene, CDR1 is SEHNR and CDR2 is FQNEAQ (reference sequence). Deletions cut 2 bases from V and 1 base from J, with 8 bases between. This CDR3 spans 14 amino acids. The CDR3 nucleotides read TGTGCCAGCAGCTTATTTGCGGGGAACACTGAAGCTTTCTTT. It is translated as CASSLFAGNTEAFF.

The chain has TRBV7-2 and TRBJ1-2; D is unresolved. V dropped 5 bases and J dropped 8 bases, with 12 bases sitting between them. CDR1 SGHTA and CDR2 FQGNSA come from the germline V gene. The CDR3 is made up of 12 amino acids. CDR3 sequence (DNA): TGTGCCAGCAGCACCTCCCCGCGGGGCTACACCTTC. Protein: CASSTSPRGYTF.

The CDR3 spells CASSIQYQGRGELFF. The CDR3 DNA sequence: TGTGCCAGCAGTATACAGTATCAAGGCCGCGGGGAGCTGTTTTTT. The V call is TRBV28, the J call TRBJ2-2; D is uncertain. V was clipped by 5 bases and J by 7 bases, with 17 bases between them. Per germline, CDR1 MDHEN and CDR2 SYDVKM. The CDR3 loop spans 15 amino acids.

The V and J genes are TRBV14 and TRBJ1-2, with TRBD1 as a possible D gene (5 bases). V gave up 5 bases and J gave up 6 bases, with 19 bases separating them. Germline CDR1 reads SGHDN; CDR2 reads FVKESK. This CDR3 spans 15 amino acids. Here the CDR3 reads CASSKLGAGSNGYTF. In DNA, the CDR3 is TGTGCCAGCAGCAAACTTGGGGCAGGGAGTAATGGCTACACCTTC.

This clone is a singleton in its sample. This rearrangement joins TRBV9 to TRBJ2-1; D is possibly TRBD2 (6 bases). Germline V CDR1 and CDR2: SGDLS, YYNGEE. With 3 bases removed from V and 4 bases from J, the gap between germline ends came to 8 bases. This CDR3 region has 13 residues. The CDR3 reads CASSGGVYNEQFF. The DNA for the CDR3 is TGTGCCAGCAGCGGCGGGGTTTACAATGAGCAGTTCTTC.

Written as DNA, the CDR3 is TGCAGCGTCCGGCGGGGGAACACTGAAGCTTTCTTT. It specifies CSVRRGNTEAFF. V usage is TRBV29-1 and J usage is TRBJ1-1; no reliable D call. Looked up from germline, CDR1 is SQVTM and CDR2 is ANQGSEA. Deletions cut 6 bases from V and 1 base from J, with 9 bases between. The CDR3 extends over 12 amino acids.

The rearrangement joins TRBV19 to TRBJ1-2; a weak D match, TRBD1 (5 bases). Germline CDR1 is LNHDA and CDR2 is SQIVND (reference sequence). Between the trimmed V and J ends, which lost 6 bases and 0 bases, there was a span of 14 bases. The CDR3 is made up of 15 amino acids. CDR3 sequence reads: CASRGRAGSNYGYTF. The CDR3 DNA follows: TGTGCCAGTAGGGGACGCGCAGGGTCTAACTATGGCTACACCTTC.